Sequencing of this T cell receptor (beta chain) was carried out in a study of blood T cell repertoires in COVID-19. At the level of the study: Nucleic acid was either cDNA or gDNA, and it came from T cells, B-cell-depleted T cells, or PBMCs.

Trimming at V came to 4 bases and at J to 11 bases, leaving 12 bases not matched to a gene. The CDR3 extends over 14 amino acids. Looked up from germline, CDR1 is LGHDT and CDR2 is YNNKEL (reference sequence). Sequencing used immunoSEQ multiplex PCR; TCRdb keeps in-frame clones, though not all of them. Seen here are 400,000 or so clones, around 90% observed once, and the top ten hold approximately 0.92%. Seattle participants joined during active infection and were tracked over time. Sequencing was done on a sample of peripheral blood. The TCR originated in a young man with COVID-19, enrolled during active disease. The J gene is TRBJ2-3, the V gene TRBV3-1 (or the pseudogene TRBV3-2), with 7 bases aligning to TRBD2. The DNA for the CDR3 is TGTGCCAGCAGCCCCTCCCCCCAAGGGAGGGAGCAGTATTTT. It codes for CASSPSPQGREQYF.